Presented here are 30 T cell receptor beta chains from one specimen sequenced in a study of CD8+CD57+ T cells in acquired aplastic anemia (dated by TCRdb to the late 2010s). The sequencer was an Illumina HiSeq 2000. TCR beta VDJ combination and CDR3 sequence profiling used genomic DNA as the template. The public reads were quality trimmed at Q25 with fastp and then assembled into clones with MiXCR by TCRdb, keeping productive beta chains. Each entry is one CDR3 protein sequence, shown with its most common DNA and genes. For this sample there are more than 250,000 distinct CDR3 sequences; approximately 57% appear just once. The ten largest clonotypes hold around 8% of the sample. The sample consisted of sorted CD4+, CD8+, or CD8+CD57+ T cells (not recorded which) from PBMCs. Every receptor here comes from a human donor with severe aplastic anemia or a healthy control (not recorded which).

This chain uses TRBV20-1 with TRBJ1-1; D remains ambiguous. V lost 3 bases, J lost 3 bases, and 20 bases lay in between. The CDR3 loop spans 16 amino acids. Germline V CDR1 and CDR2: DFQATT, SNEGSKA (reference sequence). As DNA, the CDR3 is TGCAGTGCTAGGTCTACGGCAACTCGCCCCGACACTGAAGCTTTCTTT. Its protein product is CSARSTATRPDTEAFF.

As for this clonotype: A much larger clone sits a single nucleotide away, making a read error possible. The rearrangement links TRBV6-5 to TRBJ1-4, with 8 bases lining up with TRBD1. Germline V gene sequence: CDR1 MNHEY, CDR2 SVGAGI. This CDR3 has 15 amino acids. CDR3 nucleotides: TGTGCCAGTAGGGACGACAGGGGCACTAATGAAAAACTGCTTTTT. This sequence encodes CASRDDRGTNEKLLF.

Comment on this clonotype: The conserved phenylalanine or tryptophan is not found at the CDR3 terminus, so this likely reflects a read error. It is unclear where the CDR3 begins or ends on the DNA, so no DNA is shown, and the CDR3 is as TCRdb lists it. The chain uses TRBV5-1 and TRBJ2-3; TRBD1 is the table's D call, not checked against the DNA. The germline V gene encodes CDR1 SGHRS and CDR2 YFSETQ. The CDR3 is 17 amino acids long, termini counted. The CDR3 region is CASSLGLAGGDHRYAVV.

The J gene is TRBJ2-1, the V gene TRBV9, with D unresolved. The CDR3 is 16 residues long. V gave up 3 bases and J gave up 2 bases, with 15 bases separating them. Germline V gene lookup returns CDR1 SGDLS and CDR2 YYNGEE. The CDR3: CASSASSRVAYNEQFF. The CDR3 DNA follows: TGTGCCAGCAGCGCATCATCTAGGGTGGCCTACAATGAGCAGTTCTTC.

The table lists this clonotype with many counts. The J gene is TRBJ2-1, the V gene TRBV2; 7 positions agree with TRBD1. The CDR3 runs to 13 residues. The germline V gene encodes CDR1 SNHLY and CDR2 FYNNEI. Trimming at V came to 6 bases and at J to 6 bases, leaving 5 bases not matched to a gene. In nucleotides, the CDR3 is TGTGCCAGCAGACGGGACAGAGTCAATGAGCAGTTCTTC. Protein: CASRRDRVNEQFF.

There are a few counts of this clonotype. This chain connects TRBV20-1 to TRBJ2-1; 12 nucleotides match TRBD2. From germline, CDR1 is DFQATT and CDR2 SNEGSKA (reference sequence). The CDR3 has 16 amino acids. After removal of 3 bases from V and 12 bases from J, the junction contained 15 bases not matched to a gene. The DNA for the CDR3 is TGCAGTGCTAGTGGGCTAGCGGGGGGGTCGGCAGATACGCAGTTCTTC. Amino acid sequence: CSASGLAGGSADTQFF.

The sample holds many counts of this clonotype. The chain links TRBV9 to TRBJ1-4; D call uncertain. Trimming stripped 0 bases from V and 0 bases from J, with 12 bases between. Per germline, CDR1 SGDLS and CDR2 YYNGEE. The CDR3 extends over 17 amino acids. CDR3 residues: CASSVGEAASTNEKLFF. The CDR3, as DNA: TGTGCCAGCAGCGTAGGAGAGGCAGCATCAACTAATGAAAAACTGTTTTTT.

The chain recombines TRBV6-5 with TRBJ2-5; 9 positions agree with TRBD1. This CDR3 is 15 amino acids long. The germline V gene encodes CDR1 MNHEY and CDR2 SVGAGI. With V trimmed by 2 bases and J by 7 bases, 8 bases remained unmatched. The CDR3 spells CASSYTPGQGWTQYF. CDR3 nucleotides: TGTGCCAGCAGTTACACCCCGGGACAGGGATGGACCCAGTACTTC.

The chain uses TRBV20-1 and TRBJ1-6, with 7 nucleotides matching TRBD1. The germline CDR1 and CDR2 sequences are DFQATT and SNEGSKA (reference sequence). J gave up 9 bases and V 6 bases, and 17 bases lay outside the gene matches. The CDR3 length is 16 residues. CDR3 sequence: CSAATEGQSSGSPLHF. DNA for the CDR3: TGCAGTGCCGCCACGGAGGGACAGTCGAGTGGTTCACCCCTCCACTTT.

This clonotype was observed many times. The chain combines TRBV7-9 with TRBJ1-5, with a possible D match to TRBD1 (6 bases). This CDR3 is 15 amino acids long. Trimming shortened V by 3 bases and J by 4 bases, and 13 bases separated the two germline ends. The germline V gene has CDR1 SEHNR and CDR2 FQNEAQ (reference sequence). The CDR3 sequence: CASSLGDKKNQPQHF. CDR3 DNA: TGTGCCAGCAGCTTGGGGGACAAGAAAAATCAGCCCCAGCATTTT.

This clonotype has just a few counts. At one end, the junction sequence differs from germline, possibly due to a read error. This chain links TRBV10-2 with TRBJ2-7, with D possibly matching TRBD2 (5 bases). Germline lookup yields CDR1 WSHSY and CDR2 SAAADI. There are 12 residues in the CDR3. CDR3 sequence reads: CASSESARGIEF. Here the CDR3 DNA reads TGCGCCAGCAGTGAGTCGGCTCGGGGAATTGAGTTC.

This clonotype was found many times. The genes are TRBV5-5 and TRBJ1-6; D is perhaps TRBD1 (6 bases). The CDR3 spans 19 residues. Trimming stripped 4 bases from V and 0 bases from J, with 20 bases between. The germline CDR1 and CDR2 sequences are SGHKS and YYEKEE (reference sequence). CDR3 in amino acids: CASSAKGGGTSSYNSPLHF. In DNA form, the CDR3 reads TGTGCCAGCAGCGCGAAGGGGGGAGGAACTAGCTCCTATAATTCACCCCTCCACTTT.

The chain combines TRBV7-9 with TRBJ2-1; 12 nucleotides line up with TRBD1. This CDR3 is built from 13 residues. Germline V gene lookup returns CDR1 SEHNR and CDR2 FQNEAQ (reference sequence). The V segment lost 9 bases and the J segment 10 bases; nucleotides outside the gene matches: 7. The CDR3 loop is CASNRDRGLEQFF. In DNA, the CDR3 is TGTGCCAGTAACCGGGACAGGGGGCTGGAGCAGTTCTTC. Full variable domain (outside the CDR3, taken from reference TRBV7-9 and TRBJ2-1): DTGVSQNPRHKITKRGQNVTFRCDPISEHNRLYWYRQTLGQGPEFLTYFQNEAQLEKSRLLSDRFSAERPKGSFSTLEIQRTEQGDSAMYLCASNRDRGLEQFFGPGTRLTVL.

For this clonotype: One base away lies a much larger clone, so this may be a sequencing read error. V gene TRBV30 combines with J gene TRBJ2-7; D perhaps matches TRBD1 (6 bases). The CDR3 extends over 13 amino acids. Germline V gene sequence: CDR1 GTSNPN, CDR2 SVGIG (reference sequence). CDR3 sequence (DNA): TGTACCTGGGCCTCAGGGGATTTACGTGAGCAGTACTTC. Translation gives CTWASGDLREQYF.

In this sample, this clonotype turned up many times. V is TRBV7-6 and J is TRBJ2-2; D is unclear. The CDR3 sequence is 12 residues long. Germline V gene sequence: CDR1 SGHVS, CDR2 FNYEAQ. V was pared by 3 bases and J by 6 bases, with 5 bases between. CDR3 protein: CASSFGPGELFF. The CDR3 region has the DNA TGTGCCAGCAGCTTCGGCCCCGGGGAGCTGTTTTTT.

Many counts were recorded for this clonotype. V usage is TRBV20-1 and J usage is TRBJ1-4, with 7 bases that match TRBD1. This CDR3 has 14 amino acids. J lost 5 bases, V lost 3 bases, and 6 bases had no gene match. CDR1 is DFQATT and CDR2 is SNEGSKA in the germline V gene (reference sequence). CDR3 bases: TGCAGTGCTAGGAACAGGGGATCCAATGAAAAACTGTTTTTT. This codes for CSARNRGSNEKLFF.

The chain employs TRBV29-1 and TRBJ2-7, with TRBD1 matching 7 bases. The CDR3 has 12 residues. Germline CDR1 and CDR2: SQVTM and ANQGSEA. The V and J ends lost 4 bases and 6 bases, in that order; junction bases with no gene match: 6. CDR3 sequence: CSVGDSLGEQYF. The CDR3 bases are TGCAGCGTTGGGGACAGCTTAGGCGAGCAGTACTTC.

This chain connects TRBV7-8 to TRBJ2-7; D might be TRBD2 (7 bases). Trimming stripped 7 bases from V and 3 bases from J, with 19 bases between. The germline V gene encodes CDR1 SGHVS and CDR2 FQNEAQ. CDR3 length: 15 residues. This CDR3 is CASTPGEGVRYEQYF. The CDR3 DNA reads as TGTGCCAGCACCCCCGGGGAGGGGGTTCGCTACGAGCAGTACTTC.

Remarks on this clonotype: One end of the junction does not line up with germline, which may come from a read error. The V and J genes are TRBV7-8 and TRBJ2-7; D might be TRBD2 (6 bases). Germline CDR1 SGHVS, CDR2 FQNEAQ. CDR3 length: 14 residues. The CDR3 spells CASSLARGTYEKYF. Here the CDR3 DNA reads TGTGCCAGCAGCTTAGCCCGGGGGACCTACGAGAAGTACTTC.

The V gene is TRBV12-3 or TRBV12-4, the J gene TRBJ1-2; no clear D. The CDR3 loop spans 13 amino acids. Trimming removed 6 bases from V and 8 bases from J, with 16 bases in between. The CDR3 bases are TGTGCCAGCAGCTCCCGAGAGGGAAGAGGCTACACCTTC. Its protein is CASSSREGRGYTF.

This chain uses TRBV18 with TRBJ2-5; D is uncertain. Per germline, CDR1 KGHSH and CDR2 LQKENI. V dropped 1 base and J dropped 0 bases, with 9 bases sitting between them. The CDR3 loop spans 15 amino acids. The CDR3 here is CASSPQGRYQETQYF. CDR3 DNA: TGTGCCAGCTCACCACAGGGCCGGTACCAAGAGACCCAGTACTTC.

This clonotype was found many times. V and J are TRBV7-8 and TRBJ2-1; possibly TRBD2 for D (7 bases). CDR3 length: 14 amino acids. Germline CDR1 SGHVS, CDR2 FQNEAQ. Between the trimmed V and J ends, which lost 5 bases and 6 bases, there was a span of 14 bases. The CDR3 spells CASSAFRGGNEQFF. The CDR3 DNA sequence: TGTGCCAGCAGCGCCTTTAGGGGGGGCAATGAGCAGTTCTTC.

The chain couples TRBV2 to TRBJ2-1; TRBD1 agrees at 12 bases. CDR3 length: 15 residues. Germline trimming cut 2 bases from V and 10 bases from J; bases unmatched to any gene: 6. Per the germline V gene, CDR1 is SNHLY and CDR2 is FYNNEI. The CDR3 bases are TGTGCCAGCAGTGAACAGGGACAGGGGGCCGGGGAGCAGTTCTTC. This gives the protein CASSEQGQGAGEQFF.

This clonotype was seen only a few times. This chain links TRBV20-1 with TRBJ2-5; 7 bases line up with TRBD2. V trimming: 1 base; J trimming: 7 bases; junction bases outside the gene matches: 0. The CDR3 has 11 amino acids. Germline-derived CDR1 and CDR2 are DFQATT and SNEGSKA (reference sequence). The CDR3 is CSARGGGTQYF. The CDR3 nucleotides are TGCAGTGCTAGAGGCGGGGGGACCCAGTACTTC.

The rearrangement uses TRBV10-3 and TRBJ2-5, with 11 bases lining up with TRBD2. Per germline, CDR1 ENHRY and CDR2 SYGVKD. The CDR3 spans 15 residues. Germline trimming cut 4 bases from V and 2 bases from J; bases unmatched to any gene: 3. CDR3 sequence (DNA): TGTGCCATCAGTGTTAGCGGGGGGGAACAAGAGACCCAGTACTTC. Translating it yields CAISVSGGEQETQYF.

The chain couples TRBV9 to TRBJ1-5, with D perhaps matching TRBD1 (6 bases). Germline V gene sequence: CDR1 SGDLS, CDR2 YYNGEE. The CDR3 is 17 residues long. The germline V and J ends were trimmed by 4 bases and 5 bases, with 22 bases remaining between them. This chain's CDR3 is CASSRGSGGAGDQPQHF. The DNA of the CDR3 is TGTGCCAGCAGCCGGGGTAGCGGGGGGGCCGGGGATCAGCCCCAGCATTTT.

This chain links TRBV6-5 with TRBJ1-2; a weak D match, TRBD1 (5 bases). The CDR3 length is 13 residues. From germline, CDR1 is MNHEY and CDR2 SVGAGI. V lost 2 bases to trimming and J lost 8 bases, with 12 bases between them. The CDR3 region is CASSYQGTVGYTF. CDR3 nucleotides: TGTGCCAGCAGTTACCAGGGAACGGTCGGCTACACCTTC.

This clonotype was observed many times. The chain is built from TRBV6-5 and TRBJ1-1, with a weak D call TRBD1 (5 bases). This CDR3 has 13 residues. Germline V gene data show CDR1 as MNHEY and CDR2 as SVGAGI. Trimming cost V 6 bases and J 4 bases, with 12 bases left between them. The CDR3 DNA reads TGTGCCAGCAGAAGGGCAGGGTTCACTGAAGCTTTCTTT. Translated, it gives CASRRAGFTEAFF.

V is TRBV5-1 and J is TRBJ2-3; D may be TRBD1 (5 bases). The V end lost 4 bases, the J end lost 4 bases, and 10 bases lay between the germline ends. CDR1 SGHRS and CDR2 YFSETQ come from the germline V gene. The CDR3 loop spans 13 amino acids. CDR3 amino acids: CASSPQTADTQYF. In DNA form, the CDR3 reads TGCGCCAGCAGCCCCCAGACAGCAGATACGCAGTATTTT.

The chain has TRBV29-1 and TRBJ1-1; D perhaps matches TRBD1 (6 bases). With 4 bases removed from V and 1 base from J, the gap between germline ends came to 10 bases. This CDR3 has 13 residues. CDR1 and CDR2 from the germline V gene are SQVTM and ANQGSEA. The CDR3 region has the DNA TGCAGCGTTGCCACGGACAGGAACACTGAAGCTTTCTTT. Amino acid sequence: CSVATDRNTEAFF. Using reference TRBV29-1 and TRBJ1-1 for the parts outside the CDR3, the full variable domain is SAVISQKPSRDICQRGTSLTIQCQVDSQVTMMFWYRQQPGQSLTLIATANQGSEATYESGFVIDKFPISRPNLTFSTLTVSNMSPEDSSIYLCSVATDRNTEAFFGQGTRLTVV.